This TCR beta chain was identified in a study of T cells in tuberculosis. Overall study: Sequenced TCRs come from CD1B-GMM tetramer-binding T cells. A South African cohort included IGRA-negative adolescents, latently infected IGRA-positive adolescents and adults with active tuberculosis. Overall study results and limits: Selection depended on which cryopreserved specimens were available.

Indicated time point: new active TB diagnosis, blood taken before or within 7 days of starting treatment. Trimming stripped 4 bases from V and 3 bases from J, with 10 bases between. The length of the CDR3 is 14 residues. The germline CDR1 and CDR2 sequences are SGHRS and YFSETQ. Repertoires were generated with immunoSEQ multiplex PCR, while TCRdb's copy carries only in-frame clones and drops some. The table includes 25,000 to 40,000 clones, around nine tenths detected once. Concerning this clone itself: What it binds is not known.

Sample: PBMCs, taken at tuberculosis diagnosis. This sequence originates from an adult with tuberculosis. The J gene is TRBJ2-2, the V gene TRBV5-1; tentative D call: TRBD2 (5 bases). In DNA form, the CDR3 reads TGCGCCAGCAGCGGGCTAGCAGACACCGGGGAGCTGTTTTTT. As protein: CASSGLADTGELFF.